The clone carrying this T cell receptor beta chain was observed a few times. The antigen remains undetermined. Germline lookup yields CDR1 MGHRA and CDR2 YSYEKL. With 2 bases clipped from V and 3 bases from J, the junction kept 5 bases outside the gene matches. CDR3 length: 17 residues. MiXCR, run by TCRdb on the 5' RACE reads, gives a single entry per CDR3 protein. The data show some 900,000 distinct CDR3 sequences, around 12% seen once. All donors were healthy Caucasians. This sample was included in a study of identical twins. Regarding the study as a whole: There were fewer insertions in abundant cord blood beta clonotypes, but memory repertoires showed no such pattern.

This same sample was also taken into another study, of yellow fever vaccine responses in identical twins.

The material sequenced was PBMCs. The J gene is TRBJ2-2, the V gene TRBV4-1, with 11 positions matching TRBD1. The TCR was taken from a woman younger than 30 in good health. The CDR3: CASSQKGQGAHTGELFF. CDR3 in DNA: TGCGCCAGCAGCCAAAAAGGACAGGGGGCCCACACCGGGGAGCTGTTTTTT.